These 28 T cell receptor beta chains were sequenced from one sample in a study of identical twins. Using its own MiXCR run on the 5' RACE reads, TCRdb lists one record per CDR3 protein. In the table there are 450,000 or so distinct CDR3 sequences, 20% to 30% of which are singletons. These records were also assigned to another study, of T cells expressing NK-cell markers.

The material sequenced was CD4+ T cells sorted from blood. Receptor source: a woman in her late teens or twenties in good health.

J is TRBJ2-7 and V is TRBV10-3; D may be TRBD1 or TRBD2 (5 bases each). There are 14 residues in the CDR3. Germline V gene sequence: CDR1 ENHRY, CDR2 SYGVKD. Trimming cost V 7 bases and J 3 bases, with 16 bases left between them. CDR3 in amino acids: CAITPGTERYEQYF. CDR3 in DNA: TGTGCCATCACCCCCGGGACGGAGCGCTACGAGCAGTACTTC.

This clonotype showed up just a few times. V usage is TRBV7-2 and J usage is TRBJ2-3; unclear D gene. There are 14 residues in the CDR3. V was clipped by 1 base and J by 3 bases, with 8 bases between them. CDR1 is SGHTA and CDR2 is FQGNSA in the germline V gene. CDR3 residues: CASSLDRFTDTQYF. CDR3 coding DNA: TGTGCCAGCAGCTTAGACAGATTTACAGATACGCAGTATTTT.

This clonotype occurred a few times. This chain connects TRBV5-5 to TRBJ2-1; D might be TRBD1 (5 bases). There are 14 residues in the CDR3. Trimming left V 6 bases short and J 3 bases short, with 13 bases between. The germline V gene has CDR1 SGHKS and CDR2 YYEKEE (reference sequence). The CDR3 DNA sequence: TGTGCCAGCATGGGTAGGGGCATCTACAATGAGCAGTTCTTC. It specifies CASMGRGIYNEQFF.

CDR3 DNA: TGCAGTGCTTGCGGGGGGGGGTACAATGAGCAGTTCTTC. Translating gives CSACGGGYNEQFF. This sequence joins TRBV20-1 and TRBJ2-1, with 9 bases matching TRBD2. The germline V gene encodes CDR1 DFQATT and CDR2 SNEGSKA (reference sequence). V shed 5 bases, J shed 4 bases, and the junction held 3 bases outside the gene matches. The CDR3 spans 13 residues.

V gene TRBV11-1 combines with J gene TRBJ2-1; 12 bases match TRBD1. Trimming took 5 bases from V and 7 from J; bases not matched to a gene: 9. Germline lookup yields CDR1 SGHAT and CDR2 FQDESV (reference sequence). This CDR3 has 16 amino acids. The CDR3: CASSVHGTGGWNEQFF. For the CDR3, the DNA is TGTGCCAGCAGCGTACACGGGACAGGGGGCTGGAATGAGCAGTTCTTC. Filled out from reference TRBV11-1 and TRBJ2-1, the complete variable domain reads EAEVAQSPRYKITEKSQAVAFWCDPISGHATLYWYRQILGQGPELLVQFQDESVVDDSQLPKDRFSAERLKGVDSTLKIQPAELGDSAMYLCASSVHGTGGWNEQFFGPGTRLTVL.

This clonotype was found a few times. The CDR3, as DNA: TGCGCCAGCAGTCGCTCCGGTGGTGAGCAGTTCTTC. Translated: CASSRSGGEQFF. The chain uses TRBV5-1 and TRBJ2-1; D remains unclear. There are 12 residues in the CDR3. V was clipped by 5 bases and J by 9 bases, with 12 bases between them. CDR1 and CDR2 from the germline V gene are SGHRS and YFSETQ.

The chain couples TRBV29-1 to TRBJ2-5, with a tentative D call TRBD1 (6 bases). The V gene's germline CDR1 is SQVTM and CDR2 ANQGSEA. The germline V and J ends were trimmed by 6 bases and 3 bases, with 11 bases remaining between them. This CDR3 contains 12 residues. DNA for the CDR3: TGCAGCGTGGAGGACAGAAAAGAGACCCAGTACTTC. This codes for CSVEDRKETQYF.

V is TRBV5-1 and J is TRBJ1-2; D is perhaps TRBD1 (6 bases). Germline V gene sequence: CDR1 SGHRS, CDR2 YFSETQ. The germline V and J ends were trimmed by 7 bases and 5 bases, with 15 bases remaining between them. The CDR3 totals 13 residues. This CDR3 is CASGRTDAYGYTF. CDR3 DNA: TGCGCCAGCGGGCGGACAGACGCTTATGGCTACACCTTC.

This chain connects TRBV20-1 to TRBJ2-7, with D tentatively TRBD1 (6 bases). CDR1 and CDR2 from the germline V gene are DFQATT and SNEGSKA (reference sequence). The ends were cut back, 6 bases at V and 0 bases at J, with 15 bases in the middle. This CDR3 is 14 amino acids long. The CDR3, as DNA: TGCAGTGCGTCATGGGGGCGCAACTCCTACGAGCAGTACTTC. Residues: CSASWGRNSYEQYF.

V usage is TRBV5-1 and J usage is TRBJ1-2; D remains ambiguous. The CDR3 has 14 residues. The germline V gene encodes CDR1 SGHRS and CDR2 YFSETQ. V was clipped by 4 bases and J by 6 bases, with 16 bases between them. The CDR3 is CASSPTSGENGYTF. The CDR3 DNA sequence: TGCGCCAGCAGCCCTACTTCCGGGGAGAATGGCTACACCTTC. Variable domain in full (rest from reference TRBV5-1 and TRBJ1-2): KAGVTQTPRYLIKTRGQQVTLSCSPISGHRSVSWYQQTPGQGLQFLFEYFSETQRNKGNFPGRFSGRQFSNSRSEMNVSTLELGDSALYLCASSPTSGENGYTFGSGTRLTVV.

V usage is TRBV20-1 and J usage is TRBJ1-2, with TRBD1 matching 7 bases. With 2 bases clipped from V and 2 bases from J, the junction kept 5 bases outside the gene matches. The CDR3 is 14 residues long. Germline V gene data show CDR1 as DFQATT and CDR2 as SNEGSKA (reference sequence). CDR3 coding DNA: TGCAGTGCTAGAAAGGGGGCGGCCAACTATGGCTACACCTTC. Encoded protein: CSARKGAANYGYTF.

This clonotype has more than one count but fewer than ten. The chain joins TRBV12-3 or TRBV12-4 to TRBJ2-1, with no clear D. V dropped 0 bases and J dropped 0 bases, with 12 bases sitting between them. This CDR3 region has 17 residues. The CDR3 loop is CASSLATHSFSYNEQFF. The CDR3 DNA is TGTGCCAGCAGTTTAGCTACACACTCGTTCTCCTACAATGAGCAGTTCTTC.

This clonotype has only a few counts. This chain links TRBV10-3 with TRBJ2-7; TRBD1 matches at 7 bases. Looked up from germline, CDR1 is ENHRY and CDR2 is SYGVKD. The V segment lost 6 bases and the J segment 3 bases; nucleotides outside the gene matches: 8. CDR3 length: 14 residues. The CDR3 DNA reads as TGTGCCATCAGGGGGGACAGTGGGGACTACGAGCAGTACTTC. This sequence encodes CAIRGDSGDYEQYF.

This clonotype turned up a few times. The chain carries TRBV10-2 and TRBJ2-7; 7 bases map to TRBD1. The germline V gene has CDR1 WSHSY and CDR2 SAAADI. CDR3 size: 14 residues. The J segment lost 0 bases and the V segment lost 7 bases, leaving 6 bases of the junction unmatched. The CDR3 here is CASIRTGVSYEQYF. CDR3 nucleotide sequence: TGCGCCAGCATTAGGACAGGAGTCTCCTACGAGCAGTACTTC.

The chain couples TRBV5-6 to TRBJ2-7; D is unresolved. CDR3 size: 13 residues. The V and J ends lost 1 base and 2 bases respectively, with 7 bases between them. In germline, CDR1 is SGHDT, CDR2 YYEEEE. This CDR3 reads CASSLIDAYEQYF. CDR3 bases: TGTGCCAGCAGCTTGATAGACGCCTACGAGCAGTACTTC.

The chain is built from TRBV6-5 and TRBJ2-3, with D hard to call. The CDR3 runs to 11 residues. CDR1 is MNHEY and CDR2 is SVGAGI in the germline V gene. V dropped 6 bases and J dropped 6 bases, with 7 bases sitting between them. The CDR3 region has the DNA TGTGCCAGCAGCTGGTCGGATACGCAGTATTTT. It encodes CASSWSDTQYF.

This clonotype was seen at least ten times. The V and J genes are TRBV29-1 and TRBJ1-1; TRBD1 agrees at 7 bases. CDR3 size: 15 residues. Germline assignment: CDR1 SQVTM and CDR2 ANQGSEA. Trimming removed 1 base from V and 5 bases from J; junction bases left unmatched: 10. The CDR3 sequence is CSVEVPPGQLTEAFF. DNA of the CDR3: TGCAGCGTTGAAGTCCCTCCGGGACAGCTAACTGAAGCTTTCTTT.

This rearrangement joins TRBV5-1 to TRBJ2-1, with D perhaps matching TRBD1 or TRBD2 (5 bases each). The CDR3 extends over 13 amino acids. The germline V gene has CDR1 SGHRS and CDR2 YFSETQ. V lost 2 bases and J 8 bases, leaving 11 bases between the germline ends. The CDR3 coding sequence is TGCGCCAGCAGCTTTGTGGGGGTCGATGAGCAGTTCTTC. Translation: CASSFVGVDEQFF.

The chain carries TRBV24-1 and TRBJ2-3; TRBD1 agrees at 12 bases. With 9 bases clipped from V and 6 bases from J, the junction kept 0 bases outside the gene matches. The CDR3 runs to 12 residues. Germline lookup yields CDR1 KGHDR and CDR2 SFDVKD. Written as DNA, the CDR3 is TGTGCCACCGGGACAGGGGGCGATACGCAGTATTTT. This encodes CATGTGGDTQYF.

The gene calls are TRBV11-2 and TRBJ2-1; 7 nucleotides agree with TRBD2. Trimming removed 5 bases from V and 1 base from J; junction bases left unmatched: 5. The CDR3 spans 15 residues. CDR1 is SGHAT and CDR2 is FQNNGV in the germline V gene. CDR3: CASSKRGSSYNEQFF. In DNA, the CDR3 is TGTGCCAGCAGCAAGCGGGGCTCTTCCTACAATGAGCAGTTCTTC.

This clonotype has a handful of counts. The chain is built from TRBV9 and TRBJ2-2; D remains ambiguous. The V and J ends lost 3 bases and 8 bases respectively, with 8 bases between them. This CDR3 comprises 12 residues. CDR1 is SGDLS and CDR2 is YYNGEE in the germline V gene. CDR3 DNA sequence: TGTGCCAGCAGCGCCCAGCTGGGGGAGCTGTTTTTT. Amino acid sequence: CASSAQLGELFF. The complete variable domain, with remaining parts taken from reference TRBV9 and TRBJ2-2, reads DSGVTQTPKHLITATGQRVTLRCSPRSGDLSVYWYQQSLDQGLQFLIQYYNGEERAKGNILERFSAQQFPDLHSELNLSSLELGDSALYFCASSAQLGELFFGEGSRLTVL.

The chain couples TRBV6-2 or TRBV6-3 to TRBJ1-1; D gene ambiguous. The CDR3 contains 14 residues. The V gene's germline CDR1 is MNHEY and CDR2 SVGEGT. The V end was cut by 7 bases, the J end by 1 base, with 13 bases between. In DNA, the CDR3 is TGTGCCAGCATCGATCTCTCACCGAACACTGAAGCTTTCTTT. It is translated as CASIDLSPNTEAFF.

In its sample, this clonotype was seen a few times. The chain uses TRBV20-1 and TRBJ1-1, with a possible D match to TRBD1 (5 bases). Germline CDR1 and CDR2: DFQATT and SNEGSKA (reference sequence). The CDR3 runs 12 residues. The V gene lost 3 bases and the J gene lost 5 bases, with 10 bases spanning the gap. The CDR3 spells CSARKGETEAFF. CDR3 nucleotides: TGCAGTGCTAGGAAAGGGGAGACTGAAGCTTTCTTT.

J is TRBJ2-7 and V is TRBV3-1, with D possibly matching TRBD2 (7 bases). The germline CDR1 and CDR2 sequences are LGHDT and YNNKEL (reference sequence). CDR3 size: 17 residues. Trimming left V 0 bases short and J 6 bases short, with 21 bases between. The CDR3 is CASSQERGGFRGIEQYF. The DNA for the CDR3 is TGTGCCAGCAGCCAAGAAAGGGGGGGATTTAGAGGAATCGAGCAGTACTTC.

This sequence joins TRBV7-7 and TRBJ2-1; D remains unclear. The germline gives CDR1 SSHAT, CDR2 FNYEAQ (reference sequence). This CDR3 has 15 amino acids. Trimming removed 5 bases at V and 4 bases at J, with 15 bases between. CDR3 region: CASSPREDRYNEQFF. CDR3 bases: TGTGCCAGCAGCCCAAGAGAGGACCGATACAATGAGCAGTTCTTC.

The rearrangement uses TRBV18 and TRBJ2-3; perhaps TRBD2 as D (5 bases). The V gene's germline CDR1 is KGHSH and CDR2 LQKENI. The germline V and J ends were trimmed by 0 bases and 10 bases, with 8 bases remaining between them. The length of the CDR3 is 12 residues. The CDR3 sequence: CASSPPLEAQYF. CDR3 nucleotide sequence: TGTGCCAGCTCACCACCCCTGGAGGCGCAGTATTTT.

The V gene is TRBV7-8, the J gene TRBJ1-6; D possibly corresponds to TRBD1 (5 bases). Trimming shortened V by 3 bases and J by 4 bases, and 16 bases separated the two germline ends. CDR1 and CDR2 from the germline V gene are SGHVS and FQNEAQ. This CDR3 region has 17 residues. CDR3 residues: CASSLVLGTNYNSPLHF. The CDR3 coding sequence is TGTGCCAGCAGCTTGGTCTTGGGGACGAATTATAATTCACCCCTCCACTTT.

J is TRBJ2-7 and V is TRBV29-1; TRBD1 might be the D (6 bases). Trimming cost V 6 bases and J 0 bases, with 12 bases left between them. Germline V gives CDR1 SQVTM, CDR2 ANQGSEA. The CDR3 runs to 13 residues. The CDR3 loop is CSVRTAHSYEQYF. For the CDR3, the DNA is TGCAGCGTCCGGACAGCTCACTCCTACGAGCAGTACTTC.